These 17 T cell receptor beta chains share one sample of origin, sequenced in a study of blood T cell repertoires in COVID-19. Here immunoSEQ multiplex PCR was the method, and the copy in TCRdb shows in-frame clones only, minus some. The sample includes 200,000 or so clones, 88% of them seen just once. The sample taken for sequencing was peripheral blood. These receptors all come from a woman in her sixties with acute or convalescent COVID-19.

The CDR3 coding sequence is TGTGCCAGTAGTATAGGGCTAGCGGGGCACGAGCAGTACTTC. It is translated as CASSIGLAGHEQYF. This sequence joins TRBV19 and TRBJ2-7, with 9 bases identical to TRBD2. V was clipped by 1 base and J by 5 bases; unmatched bases: 3. CDR1 LNHDA and CDR2 SQIVND come from the germline V gene (reference sequence). CDR3 size: 14 residues.

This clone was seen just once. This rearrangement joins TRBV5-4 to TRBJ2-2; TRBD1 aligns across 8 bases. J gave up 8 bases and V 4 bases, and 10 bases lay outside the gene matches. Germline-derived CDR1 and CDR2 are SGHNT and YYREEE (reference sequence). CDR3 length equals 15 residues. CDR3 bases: TGTGCCAGCAGCCAGGGACAGGAAAACAGGGGGGAGCTGTTTTTT. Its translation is CASSQGQENRGELFF.

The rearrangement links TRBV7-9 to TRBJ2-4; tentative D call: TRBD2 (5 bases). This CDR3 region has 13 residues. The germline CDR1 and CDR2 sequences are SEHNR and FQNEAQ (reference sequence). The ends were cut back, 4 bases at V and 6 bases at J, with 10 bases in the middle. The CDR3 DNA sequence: TGTGCCAGCAGCTCCCGGGATCTAAACATTCAGTACTTC. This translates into CASSSRDLNIQYF.

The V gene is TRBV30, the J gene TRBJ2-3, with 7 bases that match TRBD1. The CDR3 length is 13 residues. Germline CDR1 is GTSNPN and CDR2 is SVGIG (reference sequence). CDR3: CAGKTGSTDTQYF. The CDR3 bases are TGTGCTGGAAAGACAGGGAGCACAGATACGCAGTATTTT.

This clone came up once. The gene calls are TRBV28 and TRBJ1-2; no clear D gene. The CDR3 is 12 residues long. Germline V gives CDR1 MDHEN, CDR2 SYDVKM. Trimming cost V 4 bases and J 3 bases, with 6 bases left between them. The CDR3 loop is CASSSQYYGYTF. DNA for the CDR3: TGTGCCAGCAGTTCTCAGTACTATGGCTACACCTTC.

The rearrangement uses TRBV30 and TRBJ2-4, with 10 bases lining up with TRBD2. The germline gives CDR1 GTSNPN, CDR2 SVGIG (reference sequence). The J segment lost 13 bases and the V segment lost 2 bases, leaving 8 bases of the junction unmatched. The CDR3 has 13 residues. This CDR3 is CAWSNQREGRQYF. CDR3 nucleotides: TGTGCCTGGAGTAACCAGCGGGAGGGTCGCCAGTACTTC.

The CDR3 region is CASSWTSGSREQYF. CDR3 DNA sequence: TGTGCCAGCAGCTGGACTAGCGGGAGTCGGGAGCAGTACTTC. The chain joins TRBV6-2 or TRBV6-3 to TRBJ2-7; 13 nucleotides line up with TRBD2. Looked up from germline, CDR1 is MNHEY and CDR2 is SVGEGT. V was pared by 6 bases and J by 7 bases, with 6 bases of the junction left unmatched. The CDR3 covers 14 residues.

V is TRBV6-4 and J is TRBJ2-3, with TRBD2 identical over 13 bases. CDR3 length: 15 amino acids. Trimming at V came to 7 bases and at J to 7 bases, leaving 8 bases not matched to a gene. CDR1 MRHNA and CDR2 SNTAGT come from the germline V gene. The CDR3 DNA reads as TGTGCCAGCAAAAGACTAGCGGGGGGTGGGCATACGCAGTATTTT. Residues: CASKRLAGGGHTQYF.

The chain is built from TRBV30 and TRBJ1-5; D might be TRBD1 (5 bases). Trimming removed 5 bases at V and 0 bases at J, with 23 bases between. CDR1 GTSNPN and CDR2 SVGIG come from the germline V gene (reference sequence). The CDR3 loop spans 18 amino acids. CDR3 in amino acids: CAWFGRDPKSDSNQPQHF. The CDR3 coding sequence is TGTGCCTGGTTTGGGCGGGACCCCAAATCGGATAGCAATCAGCCCCAGCATTTT.

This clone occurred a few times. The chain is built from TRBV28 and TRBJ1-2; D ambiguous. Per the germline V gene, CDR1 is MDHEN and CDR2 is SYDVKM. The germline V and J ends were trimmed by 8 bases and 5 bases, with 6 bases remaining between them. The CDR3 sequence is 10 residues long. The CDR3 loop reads CASSRYGYTF. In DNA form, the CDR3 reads TGTGCCAGCTCGAGATATGGCTACACCTTC.

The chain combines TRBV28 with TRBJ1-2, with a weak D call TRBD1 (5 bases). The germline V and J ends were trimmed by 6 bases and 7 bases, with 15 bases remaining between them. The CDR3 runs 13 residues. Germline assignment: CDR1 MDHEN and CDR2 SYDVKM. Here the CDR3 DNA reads TGTGCCAGCAGCCCACTGGGGGGATTTGGCTACACCTTC. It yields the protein CASSPLGGFGYTF.

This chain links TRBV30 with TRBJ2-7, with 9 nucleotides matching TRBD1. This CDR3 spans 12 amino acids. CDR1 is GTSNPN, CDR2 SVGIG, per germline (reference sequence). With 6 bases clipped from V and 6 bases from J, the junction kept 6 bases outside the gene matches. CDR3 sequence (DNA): TGTGCCTGTTCCGGACAGGGGATCGAGCAGTACTTC. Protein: CACSGQGIEQYF. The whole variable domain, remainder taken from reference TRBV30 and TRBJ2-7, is SQTIHQWPATLVQPVGSPLSLECTVEGTSNPNLYWYRQAAGRGLQLLFYSVGIGQISSEVPQNLSASRPQDRQFILSSKKLLLSDSGFYLCACSGQGIEQYFGPGTRLTVT.

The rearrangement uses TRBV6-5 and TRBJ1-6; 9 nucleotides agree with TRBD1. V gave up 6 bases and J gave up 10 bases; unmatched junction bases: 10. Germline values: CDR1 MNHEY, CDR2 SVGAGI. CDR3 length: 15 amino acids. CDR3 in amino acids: CASRPPGQGQSPLHF. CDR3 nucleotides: TGTGCCAGCAGGCCCCCGGGACAGGGTCAATCACCCCTCCACTTT.

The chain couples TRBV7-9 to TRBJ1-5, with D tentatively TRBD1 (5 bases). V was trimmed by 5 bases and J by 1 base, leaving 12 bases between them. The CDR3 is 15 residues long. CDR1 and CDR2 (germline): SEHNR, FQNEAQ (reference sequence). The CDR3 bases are TGTGCCAGCAGCCCCAGTGGGGGGAGCAATCAGCCCCAGCATTTT. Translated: CASSPSGGSNQPQHF. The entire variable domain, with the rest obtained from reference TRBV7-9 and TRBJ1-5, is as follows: DTGVSQNPRHKITKRGQNVTFRCDPISEHNRLYWYRQTLGQGPEFLTYFQNEAQLEKSRLLSDRFSAERPKGSFSTLEIQRTEQGDSAMYLCASSPSGGSNQPQHFGDGTRLSIL.

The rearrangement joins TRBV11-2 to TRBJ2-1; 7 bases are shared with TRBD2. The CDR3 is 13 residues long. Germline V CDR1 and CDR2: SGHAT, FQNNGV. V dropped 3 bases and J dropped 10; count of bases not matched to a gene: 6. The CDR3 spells CASSLGGGVEQFF. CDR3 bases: TGTGCCAGCAGCTTGGGCGGGGGAGTCGAGCAGTTCTTC.

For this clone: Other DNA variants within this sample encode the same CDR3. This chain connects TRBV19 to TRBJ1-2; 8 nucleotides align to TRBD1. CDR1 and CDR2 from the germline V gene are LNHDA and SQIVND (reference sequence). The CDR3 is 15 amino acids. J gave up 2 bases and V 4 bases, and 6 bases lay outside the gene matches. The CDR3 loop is CASSTRDRINYGYTF. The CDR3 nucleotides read TGTGCCAGTAGTACGAGGGACAGGATAAACTATGGCTACACCTTC.

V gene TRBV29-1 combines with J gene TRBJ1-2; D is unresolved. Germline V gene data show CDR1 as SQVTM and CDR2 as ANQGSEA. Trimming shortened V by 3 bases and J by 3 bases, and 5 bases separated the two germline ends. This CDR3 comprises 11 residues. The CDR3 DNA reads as TGCAGCGTTGAGTTAGACTATGGCTACACCTTC. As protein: CSVELDYGYTF. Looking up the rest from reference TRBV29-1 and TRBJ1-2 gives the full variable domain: SAVISQKPSRDICQRGTSLTIQCQVDSQVTMMFWYRQQPGQSLTLIATANQGSEATYESGFVIDKFPISRPNLTFSTLTVSNMSPEDSSIYLCSVELDYGYTFGSGTRLTVV.